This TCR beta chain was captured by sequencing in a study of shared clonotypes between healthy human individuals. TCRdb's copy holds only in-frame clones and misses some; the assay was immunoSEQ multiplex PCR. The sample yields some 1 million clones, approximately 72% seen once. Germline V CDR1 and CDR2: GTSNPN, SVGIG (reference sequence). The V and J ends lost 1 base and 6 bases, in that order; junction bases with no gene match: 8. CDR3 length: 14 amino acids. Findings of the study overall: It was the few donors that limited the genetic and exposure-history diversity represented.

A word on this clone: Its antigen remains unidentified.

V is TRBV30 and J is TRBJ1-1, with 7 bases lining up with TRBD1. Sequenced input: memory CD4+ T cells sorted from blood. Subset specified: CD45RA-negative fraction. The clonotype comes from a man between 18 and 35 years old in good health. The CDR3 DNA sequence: TGTGCCTGGAGTGCACAGGGGAGAGGGGCTGAAGCTTTCTTT. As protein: CAWSAQGRGAEAFF.